The 9 T cell receptor beta chains below come from one sample, sequenced in a study of cytomegalovirus exposure and HLA in healthy donors. Use of 60 Vbeta and 13 Jbeta primers characterized the PCR. Sequencing was performed with immunoSEQ multiplex PCR; in TCRdb, only in-frame clones are kept and a portion is missing. Of about 100,000 clones listed, around 77% are singletons. Sequenced input: PBMCs. The receptors here all came from a woman in her sixties or seventies in good health and CMV-seropositive.

For this clone: The junction and the germline gene differ at one end; a read error may be behind it. V is TRBV7-3 and J is TRBJ1-2; weak D call: TRBD1 (5 bases). CDR1 is SGHTA, CDR2 FQGTGA, per germline. The length of the CDR3 is 10 residues. CDR3 in DNA: TGTGCCAGCAGCGTCGACAGAGTGCTCTTC. This translates into CASSVDRVLF.

J is TRBJ2-6 and V is TRBV11-2, with 12 positions matching TRBD2. The CDR3 contains 19 residues. After removal of 5 bases from V and 2 bases from J, the junction contained 10 bases not matched to a gene. Per the germline V gene, CDR1 is SGHAT and CDR2 is FQNNGV. CDR3 protein: CASSLTSGRFNAGANVLTF. The CDR3 nucleotides are TGTGCCAGCAGCCTGACTAGCGGGAGATTTAACGCTGGGGCCAACGTCCTGACTTTC.

The rearrangement links TRBV19 to TRBJ2-3, with 7 bases matching TRBD2. Germline assignment: CDR1 LNHDA and CDR2 SQIVND (reference sequence). The CDR3 has 13 residues. J was trimmed by 6 bases and V by 4 bases; bases with no gene match: 4. Here the CDR3 reads CASSKREADTQYF. Written as DNA, the CDR3 is TGTGCCAGTAGTAAGCGGGAAGCTGATACGCAGTATTTT. The full variable domain, rest sourced from reference TRBV19 and TRBJ2-3, is DGGITQSPKYLFRKEGQNVTLSCEQNLNHDAMYWYRQDPGQGLRLIYYSQIVNDFQKGDIAEGYSVSREKKESFPLTVTSAQKNPTAFYLCASSKREADTQYFGPGTRLTVL.

In nucleotides, the CDR3 is TGTGCCAGCAGTTCTACAGGGGTTTCCTACGAGCAGTACTTC. Translation: CASSSTGVSYEQYF. The chain combines TRBV6-5 with TRBJ2-7; 7 bases are a match to TRBD1. The trim removed 4 bases at V and 1 base at J, leaving 4 bases unmatched. The length of the CDR3 is 14 residues. The germline V gene has CDR1 MNHEY and CDR2 SVGAGI.

CDR3 DNA: TGTGCCAGTAGTATAGAAGCAGGGGGCGGTAGCTATGGCTACACCTTC. Translated, it gives CASSIEAGGGSYGYTF. This rearrangement joins TRBV19 to TRBJ1-2, with 8 bases that match TRBD1. Germline values: CDR1 LNHDA, CDR2 SQIVND (reference sequence). This CDR3 has 16 amino acids. The J segment lost 4 bases and the V segment lost 0 bases, leaving 7 bases of the junction unmatched.

The chain employs TRBV7-9 and TRBJ2-7, with 8 bases matching TRBD2. The ends lost 5 bases at V and 2 bases at J; junction bases unmatched: 14. This CDR3 region has 17 residues. The germline gives CDR1 SEHNR, CDR2 FQNEAQ (reference sequence). CDR3 sequence (DNA): TGTGCCAGCAGCCCTCTTAAGGACAGCGGGAGCGCCTACGAGCAGTACTTC. It specifies CASSPLKDSGSAYEQYF.

The table lists this clone with a few counts. This chain uses TRBV30 with TRBJ2-5; TRBD2 agrees at 8 bases. Trimming cost V 2 bases and J 4 bases; bases outside gene matches: 9. The CDR3 is made up of 15 amino acids. Germline V gene sequence: CDR1 GTSNPN, CDR2 SVGIG (reference sequence). The CDR3 coding sequence is TGTGCCTGGAGTTTGAGCGGGAGTGTCACAGAGACCCAGTACTTC. This sequence encodes CAWSLSGSVTETQYF.

This rearrangement joins TRBV19 to TRBJ2-7, with 12 bases that match TRBD2. Germline values: CDR1 LNHDA, CDR2 SQIVND (reference sequence). V was clipped by 9 bases and J by 0 bases; unmatched bases: 6. The CDR3 is made up of 15 amino acids. Here the CDR3 reads CASRGLAGSSYEQYF. The CDR3, as DNA: TGTGCCAGCCGTGGACTAGCGGGATCCTCCTACGAGCAGTACTTC.

This clone was detected only a few times. CDR3 in amino acids: CASSANYLAGGYNEQFF. Written as DNA, the CDR3 is TGTGCCAGCAGCGCCAACTATCTAGCGGGAGGGTACAATGAGCAGTTCTTC. This chain uses TRBV6-4 with TRBJ2-1; TRBD2 matches at 12 bases. Per germline, CDR1 MRHNA and CDR2 SNTAGT. This CDR3 contains 17 residues. V trimming: 6 bases; J trimming: 4 bases; junction bases outside the gene matches: 10.